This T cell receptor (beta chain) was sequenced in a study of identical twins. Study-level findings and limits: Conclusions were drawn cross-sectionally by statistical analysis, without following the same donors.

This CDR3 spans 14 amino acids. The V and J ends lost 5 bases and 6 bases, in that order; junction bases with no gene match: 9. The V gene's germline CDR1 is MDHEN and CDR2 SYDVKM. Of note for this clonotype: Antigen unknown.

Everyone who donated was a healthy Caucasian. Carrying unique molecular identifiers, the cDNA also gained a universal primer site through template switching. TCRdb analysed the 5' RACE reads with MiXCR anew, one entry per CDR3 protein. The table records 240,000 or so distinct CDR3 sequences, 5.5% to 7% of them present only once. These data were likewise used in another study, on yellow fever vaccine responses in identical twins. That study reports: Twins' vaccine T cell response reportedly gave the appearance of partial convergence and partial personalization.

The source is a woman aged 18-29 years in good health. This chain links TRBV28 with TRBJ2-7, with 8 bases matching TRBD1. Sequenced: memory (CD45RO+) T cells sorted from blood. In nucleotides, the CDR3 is TGTGCCAGCAGTCGAACTGGACAGGGCGCCGAGCAGTACTTC. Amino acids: CASSRTGQGAEQYF.